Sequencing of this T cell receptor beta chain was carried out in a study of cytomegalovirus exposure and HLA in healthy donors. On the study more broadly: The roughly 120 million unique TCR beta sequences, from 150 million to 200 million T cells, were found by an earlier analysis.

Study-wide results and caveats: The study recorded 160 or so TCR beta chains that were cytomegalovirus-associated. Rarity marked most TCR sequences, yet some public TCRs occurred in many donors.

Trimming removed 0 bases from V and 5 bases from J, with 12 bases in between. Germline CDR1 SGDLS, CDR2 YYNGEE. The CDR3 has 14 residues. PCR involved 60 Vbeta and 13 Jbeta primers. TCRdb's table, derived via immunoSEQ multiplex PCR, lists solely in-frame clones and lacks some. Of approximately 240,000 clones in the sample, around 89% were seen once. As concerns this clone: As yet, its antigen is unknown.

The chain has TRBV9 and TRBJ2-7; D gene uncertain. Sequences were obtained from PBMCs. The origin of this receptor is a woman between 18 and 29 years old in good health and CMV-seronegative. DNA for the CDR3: TGTGCCAGCAGCGTAGAACCAAGCCGCCACGAGCAGTACTTC. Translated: CASSVEPSRHEQYF.